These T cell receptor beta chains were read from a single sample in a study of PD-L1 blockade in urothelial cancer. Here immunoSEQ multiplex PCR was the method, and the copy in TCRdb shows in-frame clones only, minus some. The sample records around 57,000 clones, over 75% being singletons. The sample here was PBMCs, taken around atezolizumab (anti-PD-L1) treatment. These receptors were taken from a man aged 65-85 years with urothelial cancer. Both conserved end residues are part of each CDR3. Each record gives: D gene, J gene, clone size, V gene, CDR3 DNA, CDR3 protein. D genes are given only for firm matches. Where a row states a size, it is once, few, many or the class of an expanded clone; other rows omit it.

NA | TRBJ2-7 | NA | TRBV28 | TGTGCCAGCAGTCCGACGGGGAGGAGCTCCTACGAGCAGTACTTC | CASSPTGRSSYEQYF
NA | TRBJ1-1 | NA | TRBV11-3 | TGTGCCAGCAGCTTAGGTATAGACACTGAAGCTTTCTTT | CASSLGIDTEAFF
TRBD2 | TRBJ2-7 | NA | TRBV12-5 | TGTGCTAGTGGTTTGGACCTTCGGGGACTAGCGGGGGCCAGCTCCTACGAGCAGTACTTC | CASGLDLRGLAGASSYEQYF
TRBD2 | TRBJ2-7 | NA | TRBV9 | TGTGCCAGCAGCGTACTCCCGAGGCCGGGAGCGGGATACGAGCAGTACTTC | CASSVLPRPGAGYEQYF
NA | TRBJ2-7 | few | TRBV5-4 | TGTGCCAGCAGCGATGCTAGCACGTCCTACGAGCAGTACTTC | CASSDASTSYEQYF
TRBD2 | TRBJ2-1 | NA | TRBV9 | TGTGCCAGCAGCGTAGAATCCGGGTCGGGAGGGGAGCAGTTCTTC | CASSVESGSGGEQFF
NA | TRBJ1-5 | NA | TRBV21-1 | TGTGCCAGCAGCAGGGGACATACCTATAGCAATCAGCCCCAGCATTTT | CASSRGHTYSNQPQHF
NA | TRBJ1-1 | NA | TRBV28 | TGTGCCAGCACCGCACCGGGACTTATGAACACTGAAGCTTTCTTT | CASTAPGLMNTEAFF
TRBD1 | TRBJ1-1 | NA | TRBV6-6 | TGTGCCACCCAACGGCAGGGGGCCACTGAAGCTTTCTTT | CATQRQGATEAFF
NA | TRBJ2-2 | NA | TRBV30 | TGTGCCTGGCGCGTACACGGGGCCGGGGAGCTGTTTTTT | CAWRVHGAGELFF
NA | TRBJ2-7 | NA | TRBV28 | TGTGCCAGCAGTCGGCTAGAGGAGCAGTACTTC | CASSRLEEQYF
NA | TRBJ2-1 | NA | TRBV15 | TGTGCCACCAGCAGAGATCCCCAGGGGAACAATGAGCAGTTCTTC | CATSRDPQGNNEQFF
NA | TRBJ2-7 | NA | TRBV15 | TGTGCCACCAGTAGAGGGCCTTTTATTCCTTACGAGCAGTACTTC | CATSRGPFIPYEQYF
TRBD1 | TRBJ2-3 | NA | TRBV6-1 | TGTGCCAGCAGTCAAGGGGGACAGGGACCAGATACGCAGTATTTT | CASSQGGQGPDTQYF
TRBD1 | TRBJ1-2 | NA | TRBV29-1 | TGCAGCGTTCGACAGGGATACTATGGCCACACCTTC | CSVRQGYYGHTF